The T cell receptor (beta chain) described here comes from a study of response to subunit inactivated influenza vaccine. General study points: With each seasonal influenza vaccination, the authors suggested, few new T cells are recruited.

TCRdb re-derived calls from the RT-PCR reads in MiXCR, one entry per CDR3 protein. The table records hundreds of thousands of distinct CDR3 sequences, around 13% of them present only once. The CDR3 consists of 13 residues. CDR1 and CDR2 (germline): SGHRS, YFSETQ. The germline V and J ends were trimmed by 1 base and 6 bases, with 8 bases remaining between them. This clonotype was recorded a few times. The antigen is not known. The sample consisted of PBMCs from blood, taken 35 to 45 days after vaccination. The V gene is TRBV5-1, the J gene TRBJ2-1; possibly TRBD2 for D (5 bases). This receptor was identified in a man aged 50 or older who received an inactivated influenza vaccine. CDR3 residues: CASSLTSSNEQFF. Written as DNA, the CDR3 is TGCGCCAGCAGCTTGACTAGTTCCAATGAGCAGTTCTTC.